These T cell receptor beta chains were read from a single sample in a study of blood T cell repertoires in COVID-19. The data were produced by immunoSEQ multiplex PCR, yet TCRdb's version contains in-frame clones alone and is incomplete. The sample consists of 70,000 to 80,000 clones, over 70% of them appearing once. The specimen sequenced was peripheral blood. The receptor set was obtained from a human donor in a cohort sampled during active COVID-19. Each CDR3 is given with its conserved first and last residue. Fields, in order: D gene, V gene, clone size, J gene, CDR3 DNA, CDR3 protein. D genes are given only for firm matches. The size field is filled for only some rows; it gives once, few, many or a size class.

TRBD1	TRBV7-6	once	TRBJ2-5	TGTGCCAGCAGCTTGCGGGCCTGGGACAGGGGATTTGAGACCCAGTACTTC	CASSLRAWDRGFETQYF
TRBD2	TRBV11-2	few	TRBJ2-1	TGTGCCAGCAGCACTAGAGGCGGGAGCTCCTACAATGAGCAGTTCTTC	CASSTRGGSSYNEQFF
-	TRBV7-2	-	TRBJ1-1	TGTGCCAGCAGCTTAGATCCGCAGAATGAAGCTTTCTTT	CASSLDPQNEAFF
TRBD2	TRBV9	-	TRBJ2-7	TGTGCCAGCAGCGGGGGGAGCGGGGGCGAGCAGTACTTC	CASSGGSGGEQYF
TRBD1	TRBV19	-	TRBJ1-5	TGTGCCAGTAGTACCGGGGACAGGGGTAATCAGCCCCAGCATTTT	CASSTGDRGNQPQHF
-	TRBV6-1	-	TRBJ2-6	TGTGCCAGCAGTGAAAGAGGGAGTGGGGCCAACGTCCTGACTTTC	CASSERGSGANVLTF
-	TRBV19	-	TRBJ1-2	TGTGCCAGTAATGTGGCGGGCTATGGCTACACCTTC	CASNVAGYGYTF
-	TRBV29-1	few	TRBJ2-1	TGCAGCGTTGAAGATCAACAGGGAAAGGGCAATGAGCAGTTCTTC	CSVEDQQGKGNEQFF
-	TRBV7-2	-	TRBJ2-5	TGTGCCAGCAGCTTAGCCGGCCGGGGGGAGACCCAGTACTTC	CASSLAGRGETQYF
-	TRBV5-6	-	TRBJ2-7	TGTGCCAGCAGCGTAGAACGGCACAGGAACAAGTACGAGCAGTACTTC	CASSVERHRNKYEQYF
TRBD1	TRBV6-5	-	TRBJ1-5	TGTGCCAGCAGGTCCGGACAGGGCGGGCAGCATTTT	CASRSGQGGQHF
TRBD2	TRBV7-3	-	TRBJ2-2	TGTGCCAGCAGCTTAACCAGGACTAGCGGGAACACCGGGGAGCTGTTTTTT	CASSLTRTSGNTGELFF
-	TRBV7-9	few	TRBJ1-2	TGTGCCAGCAGCCTAGAGCATGGCTACACCTTC	CASSLEHGYTF
-	TRBV27	few	TRBJ2-1	TGTGCCAGCAGTTTGGGGAGTGCCTCCTACAATGAGCAGTTCTTC	CASSLGSASYNEQFF